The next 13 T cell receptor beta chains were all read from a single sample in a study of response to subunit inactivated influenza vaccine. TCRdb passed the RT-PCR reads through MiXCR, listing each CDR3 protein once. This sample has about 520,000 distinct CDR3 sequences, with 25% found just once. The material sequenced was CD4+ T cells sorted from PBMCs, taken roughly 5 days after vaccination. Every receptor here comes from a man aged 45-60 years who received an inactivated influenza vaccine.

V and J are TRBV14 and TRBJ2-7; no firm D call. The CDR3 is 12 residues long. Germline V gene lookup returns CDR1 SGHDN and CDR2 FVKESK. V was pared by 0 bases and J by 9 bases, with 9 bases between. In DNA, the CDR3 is TGTGCCAGCAGCCAAGAACGGGCAGTGCAGTACTTC. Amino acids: CASSQERAVQYF.

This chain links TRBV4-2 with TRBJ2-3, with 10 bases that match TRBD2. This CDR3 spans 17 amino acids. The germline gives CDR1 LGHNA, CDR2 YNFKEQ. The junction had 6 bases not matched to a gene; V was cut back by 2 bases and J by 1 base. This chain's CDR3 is CASSQMGGTSGTDTQYF. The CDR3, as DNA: TGTGCCAGCAGCCAAATGGGTGGGACTAGCGGCACAGATACGCAGTATTTT.

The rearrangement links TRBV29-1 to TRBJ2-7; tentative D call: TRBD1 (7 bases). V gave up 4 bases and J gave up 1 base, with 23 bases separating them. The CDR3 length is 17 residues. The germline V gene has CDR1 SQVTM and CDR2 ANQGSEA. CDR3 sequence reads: CSVAREQGIIKSYEQYF. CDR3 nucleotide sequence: TGCAGCGTTGCGCGGGAACAGGGGATAATAAAGTCCTACGAGCAGTACTTC.

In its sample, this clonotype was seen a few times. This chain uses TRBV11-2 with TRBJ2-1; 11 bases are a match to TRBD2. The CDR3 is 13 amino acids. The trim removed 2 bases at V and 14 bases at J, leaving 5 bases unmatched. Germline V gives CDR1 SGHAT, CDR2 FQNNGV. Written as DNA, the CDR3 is TGTGCCAGCAGCTTACCTAGCGGGGGGACGAAGTTCTTC. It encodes CASSLPSGGTKFF. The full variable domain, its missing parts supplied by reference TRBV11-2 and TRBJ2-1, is EAGVAQSPRYKIIEKRQSVAFWCNPISGHATLYWYQQILGQGPKLLIQFQNNGVVDDSQLPKDRFSAERLKGVDSTLKIQPAKLEDSAVYLCASSLPSGGTKFFGPGTRLTVL.

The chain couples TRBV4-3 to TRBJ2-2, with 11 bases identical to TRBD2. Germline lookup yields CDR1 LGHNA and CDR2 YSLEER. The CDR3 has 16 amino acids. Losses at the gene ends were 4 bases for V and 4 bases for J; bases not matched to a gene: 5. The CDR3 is CASSPLAGGVTGELFF. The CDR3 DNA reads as TGCGCCAGCAGCCCCCTAGCGGGAGGCGTCACCGGGGAGCTGTTTTTT.

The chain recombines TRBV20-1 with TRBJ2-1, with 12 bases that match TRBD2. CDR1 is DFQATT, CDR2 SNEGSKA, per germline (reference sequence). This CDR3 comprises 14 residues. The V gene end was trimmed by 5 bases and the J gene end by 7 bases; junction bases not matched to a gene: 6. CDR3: CSASASGGVNEQFF. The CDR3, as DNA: TGCAGTGCTTCAGCTAGCGGGGGGGTGAATGAGCAGTTCTTC.

The CDR3 coding sequence is TGTGCCAGCAGTTACTTCGGGCGCGATGAAAAACTGTTTTTT. It translates to CASSYFGRDEKLFF. This chain links TRBV6-5 with TRBJ1-4, with no clear D. The V and J ends lost 1 base and 6 bases respectively, with 9 bases between them. Per germline, CDR1 MNHEY and CDR2 SVGAGI. CDR3 length: 14 amino acids.

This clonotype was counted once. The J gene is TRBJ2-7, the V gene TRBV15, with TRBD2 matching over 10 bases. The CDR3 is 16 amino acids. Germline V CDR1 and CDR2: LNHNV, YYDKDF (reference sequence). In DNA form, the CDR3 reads TGTGCTACCGGGGCAATAAGCGGGAGGGCCGGTTACGAGCAGTACTTC. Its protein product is CATGAISGRAGYEQYF.

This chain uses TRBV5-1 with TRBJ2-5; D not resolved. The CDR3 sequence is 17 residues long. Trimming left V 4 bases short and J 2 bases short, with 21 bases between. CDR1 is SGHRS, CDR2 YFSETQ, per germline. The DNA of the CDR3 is TGCGCCAGCAGCCCTGGAGTCCTTTACACTCGACAAGAGACCCAGTACTTC. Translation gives CASSPGVLYTRQETQYF.

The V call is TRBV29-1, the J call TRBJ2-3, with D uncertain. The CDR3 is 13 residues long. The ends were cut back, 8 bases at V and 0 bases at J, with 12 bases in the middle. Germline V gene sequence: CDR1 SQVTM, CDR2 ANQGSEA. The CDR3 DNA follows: TGCAGCACCGACGGCTCTAGCACAGATACGCAGTATTTT. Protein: CSTDGSSTDTQYF.

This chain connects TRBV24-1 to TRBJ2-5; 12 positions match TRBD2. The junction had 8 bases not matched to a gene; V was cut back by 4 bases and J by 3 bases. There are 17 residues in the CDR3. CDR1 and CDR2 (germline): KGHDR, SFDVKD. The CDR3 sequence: CATSDSGTSGQKETQYF. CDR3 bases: TGTGCCACCAGTGACAGCGGGACTAGCGGGCAAAAAGAGACCCAGTACTTC.

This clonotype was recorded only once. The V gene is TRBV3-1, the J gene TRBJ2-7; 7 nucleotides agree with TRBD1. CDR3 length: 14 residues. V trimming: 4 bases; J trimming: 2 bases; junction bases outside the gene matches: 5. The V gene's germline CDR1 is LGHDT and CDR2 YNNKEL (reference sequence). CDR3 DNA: TGTGCCAGCAGCCGGGGACAGACGGCCTACGAGCAGTACTTC. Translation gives CASSRGQTAYEQYF.

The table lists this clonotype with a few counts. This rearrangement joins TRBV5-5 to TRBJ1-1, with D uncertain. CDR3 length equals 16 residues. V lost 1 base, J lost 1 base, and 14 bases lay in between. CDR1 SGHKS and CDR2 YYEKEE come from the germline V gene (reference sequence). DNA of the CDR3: TGTGCCAGCAGCTTGCGTAGTTCTGGTCAGAACACTGAAGCTTTCTTT. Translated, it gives CASSLRSSGQNTEAFF.